This note documents a single TCR beta chain sequence. Its antigen remains unidentified. The data are from a study of vaccination effects on CD4 cells after COVID-19. Study information: Samples gathered post-vaccine arrived a median of 72 days past the second dose.

The method was immunoSEQ multiplex PCR; TCRdb's version includes in-frame clones alone and lacks a portion of them. The top ten clones hold 17% of a sample with 29,000 or so clones, 74% of them seen once. Study-level findings and limits: Few convalescent patients were included, and no early post-infection timepoints were sampled. Long after vaccination, the clones induced by infection and by vaccine shrank markedly in size.

Antigen-specific CD4+ T cell clonotypes were called by their expansion after viral peptide-pool culture in ViraFEST. Researchers isolated CD4+ T cells once approximately eleven days of culture had elapsed. The participants, recipients of two vaccine doses, got either BNT162b2 or mRNA-1273. For each well, about 1.8 million PBMC were cultured with roughly 11 IU/ml IL-2 and about 9.9 ug/ml peptides. The source was CD4+ T cells from PBMCs cultured with HCoV-OC43 spike peptides, collected after COVID-19 vaccination. Subset given: HCoV-OC43 spike overlapping peptide pool stimulation. The clonotype originates from a human donor who received a COVID-19 vaccine.

CDR3 bases: TGCAGCGTTCAGGGGATGAACACTGAAGCTTTCTTT. This codes for CSVQGMNTEAFF. This rearrangement joins TRBV29-1 to TRBJ1-1, with a tentative D call TRBD1 (6 bases). In germline, CDR1 is SQVTM, CDR2 ANQGSEA. The V end was cut by 5 bases, the J end by 0 bases, with 7 bases between. This CDR3 region has 12 residues. Together with reference TRBV29-1 and TRBJ1-1, the CDR3 gives the full variable domain: SAVISQKPSRDICQRGTSLTIQCQVDSQVTMMFWYRQQPGQSLTLIATANQGSEATYESGFVIDKFPISRPNLTFSTLTVSNMSPEDSSIYLCSVQGMNTEAFFGQGTRLTVV.